The 15 T cell receptor beta chains given below trace back to one sample, sequenced in a study of tumor and adjacent non-tumor tissue in lung cancer. RNA was extracted from bulk tissue without any cell sorting. More than 3 cm separated this lung sample from the edge of the tumor. TCRbeta libraries were built with three rounds of nested PCR, modified from ARM-PCR. TCRdb re-called the multiplex PCR reads through MiXCR, storing one row per CDR3 protein. The data hold 65,000 to 85,000 distinct CDR3 sequences, with about 77% observed a single time. What was sequenced was distant non-tumor lung tissue. These TCRs come from a man in his sixties with non-small cell lung cancer.

Comment on this clonotype: In this CDR3 the conserved last residue, phenylalanine or tryptophan, is missing, so a read error is likely. The chain is built from TRBV7-9 and TRBJ2-5; D might be TRBD2 (5 bases). The germline V gene has CDR1 SEHNR and CDR2 FQNEAQ (reference sequence). V shed 7 bases and J shed 5 bases, with 11 bases lying between them. The CDR3 runs 12 residues. The CDR3 loop reads CASNTGSETQYL. DNA of the CDR3: TGTGCCAGCAACACGGGGAGTGAGACCCAGTACTTA.

With respect to this clonotype: The junction shows a germline mismatch at one end, possibly a read error. The gene calls are TRBV7-8 and TRBJ1-4, with a tentative D call TRBD1 (5 bases). This CDR3 contains 15 residues. Germline lookup yields CDR1 SGHVS and CDR2 FQNEAQ. The CDR3 coding sequence is TGTACCAGCAGCCCCCATCAGGGTCCGAGTGAAAAACTATTTTTT. Translated, it gives CTSSPHQGPSEKLFF.

This chain joins TRBV29-1 and TRBJ2-1; possibly TRBD2 for D (7 bases). Germline V gives CDR1 SQVTM, CDR2 ANQGSEA. This CDR3 region has 14 residues. V lost 4 bases to trimming and J lost 4 bases, with 14 bases between them. The CDR3 DNA reads TGCAGCGTTGGCTGGGGAGGGGGTTACAATGAGCAGTTCTTC. This translates into CSVGWGGGYNEQFF.

A remark on this clonotype: The junction departs from germline at one end; a sequencing error may be responsible. The chain uses TRBV28 and TRBJ2-3; TRBD2 matches 13 bases. Looked up from germline, CDR1 is MDHEN and CDR2 is SYDVKM. The CDR3 consists of 18 residues. Written as DNA, the CDR3 is TGTGCGAGCAGTCCCTTCTGTACTAGCGGGAGGGCCCCGGGTACGCAATATTTT. It yields the protein CASSPFCTSGRAPGTQYF.

A word on this clonotype: The junction does not match germline at one end; this may be a read error. This chain joins TRBV29-1 and TRBJ2-1, with TRBD1 matching 8 bases. CDR1 and CDR2 from the germline V gene are SQVTM and ANQGSEA. The CDR3 runs 13 residues. Here the CDR3 DNA reads TGCAGCGACTCGGGACAGGATTACAATGAGCAGTTTTTC. This encodes CSDSGQDYNEQFF.

The gene calls are TRBV12-3 or TRBV12-4 and TRBJ2-1; D possibly corresponds to TRBD2 (6 bases). This CDR3 region has 15 residues. Trimming took 3 bases from V and 8 from J, leaving 17 bases between them. The CDR3 here is CASSFLRRDRHEQFF. CDR3 bases: TGTGCCAGCAGTTTCCTTCGGCGGGACCGCCATGAGCAGTTCTTC.

In regard to this clonotype: Relative to the germline gene, one junction end is altered; a read error may explain this. J is TRBJ2-7 and V is TRBV28, with D possibly TRBD1 on 6 matching bases. The CDR3 totals 14 residues. Germline V gives CDR1 MDHEN, CDR2 SYDVKM. CDR3 amino acids: CASSPKTGVDEHYF. In nucleotides, the CDR3 is TGTGCCAGCAGTCCCAAGACAGGAGTAGACGAGCACTACTTC.

The V and J genes are TRBV6-1 and TRBJ1-5; 8 bases fit TRBD1. V lost 2 bases and J lost 7; bases outside the gene matches: 7. Germline loops: CDR1 MNHNS, CDR2 SASEGT. This CDR3 comprises 15 residues. This CDR3 is CASSELGQGSQPQHF. The CDR3, as DNA: TGTGCCAGCAGTGAATTAGGACAGGGTTCCCAGCCCCAGCATTTT.

The J gene is TRBJ1-2, the V gene TRBV12-3 or TRBV12-4; D is ambiguous. The V gene lost 9 bases and the J gene lost 1 base, with 12 bases spanning the gap. The CDR3 totals 13 residues. As DNA, the CDR3 is TGTGCCAGGATACCCCAGTATAACTATGGCTACACCTTC. Translating gives CARIPQYNYGYTF.

With regard to this clonotype: A clone one base away is much larger, so this may be a read error. CDR3 sequence reads: CSVGLAGVGGQFF. The CDR3 DNA is TGCAGCGTTGGACTAGCGGGAGTGGGTGGGCAGTTCTTC. This chain links TRBV29-1 with TRBJ2-1; 12 nucleotides agree with TRBD2. The germline gives CDR1 SQVTM, CDR2 ANQGSEA. V was pared by 4 bases and J by 12 bases, with 7 bases of the junction left unmatched. There are 13 residues in the CDR3.

To note about this clonotype: One end of the junction fails to match germline, which may point to a read error. The chain uses TRBV16 and TRBJ1-5; D gene unclear. Germline loops: CDR1 KGHSY, CDR2 FQNENV. The CDR3 runs to 15 residues. The CDR3 spells CDSNQIDALNQSQHF. As DNA, the CDR3 is TGTGACAGCAACCAAATCGACGCCTTAAATCAGTCCCAGCATTTT.

About this clonotype itself: Mismatch with germline at one junction end may stem from a read error. This chain joins TRBV28 and TRBJ1-2; D is uncertain. This CDR3 is 14 amino acids long. Germline V CDR1 and CDR2: MDHEN, SYDVKM. The CDR3 coding sequence is TGTGCCGGCAGTCCACTAGGGATCAAAAATGGCTACAGCTTC. This sequence encodes CAGSPLGIKNGYSF.

The V call is TRBV13, the J call TRBJ2-7, with D possibly TRBD1 on 5 matching bases. V was clipped by 5 bases and J by 0 bases, with 14 bases between them. The CDR3 totals 15 residues. Germline CDR1 PRHDT, CDR2 FYEKMQ (reference sequence). The CDR3 DNA is TGTGCCAGCAGCACCTTGGCAGGGTCCTCCTACGAGCAGTACTTC. The encoded protein is CASSTLAGSSYEQYF.

Worth noting for this clonotype: Given the absence of the conserved phenylalanine or tryptophan at the CDR3 end, a read error is likely. No DNA is shown, since the ends of the CDR3 on it are uncertain; the CDR3 is the one TCRdb lists. The rearrangement uses TRBV4-1 and TRBJ2-4; the DNA was not used to check the table's D call, TRBD1. Germline-derived CDR1 and CDR2 are MGHRA and YSYEKL. The CDR3 numbers 15 amino acids, ends counted. The chain's CDR3 is CASSQEHATGKIKYL.

V is TRBV6-1 and J is TRBJ2-1; 15 bases fit TRBD2. Per the germline V gene, CDR1 is MNHNS and CDR2 is SASEGT. The CDR3 loop spans 18 amino acids. V shed 6 bases, J shed 8 bases, and the junction held 14 bases outside the gene matches. As DNA, the CDR3 is TGTGCCAGCAGCGCCCAACTCGGGACTAGCGGGAGGATGGATGAGCAGTTCTTC. Encoded protein: CASSAQLGTSGRMDEQFF.